This TCR beta chain appears in the sequencing data of a study of tumor-infiltrating lymphocytes in primary liver carcinoma (dated by TCRdb to between 2016 and 2019). Study-level background: The five patients, three men and two women aged 30 to 69 years, had hepatocellular carcinoma (four) or combined HCC and intrahepatic cholangiocarcinoma (one). Tumors of the five patients were stage T1-T3 N0M0 with maximum diameters of roughly 4 to 11 cm. A total of roughly 35 specimens from 5 patients, comprising some 25 tumor regions, 5 adjacent noncancerous liver tissues and 5 peripheral blood samples, were covered by TCRbeta repertoire sequencing. Technical replicate repertoires showed high reproducibility, with mean shared-clone rates roughly 0.89 and correlation coefficients above 0.95. To link TCRbeta repertoire diversity to the local molecular phenotype, the 25 to 30 tumor region samples were profiled with Agilent mRNA microarrays. For each liver tumor, the study sampled five regions along with adjacent normal tissue and blood, and applied TCRbeta repertoire sequencing, expression microarrays and whole-exome sequencing. Roughly 3.65 to 7.13 million productive TCRbeta reads were obtained per sample, and no significant difference in read depth was found between tissue types. Overall study results and their limits: Comparison of CD4+ and CD8+ T cell repertoires was precluded by the use of bulk unsorted samples. The study included only four or five patients, and the authors note findings should be validated in a larger study. Only the TCR beta chain was sequenced, which likely underestimates true repertoire diversity because unpaired alpha chains were not captured. The top 250 clones accounted for a significantly greater share of the repertoire in tumors than in blood (p = 0.039). Pairs of tumor regions showed greater repertoire overlap (mean roughly 36%) than tumor-adjacent pairs (roughly 17%) or tumor-blood pairs (about 15%), which is consistent with antigen-driven expansion. Just about 8-25% of top clones turned up in all five regions of a tumor, which suggests spatial heterogeneity among tumor-infiltrating T cells.

Total RNA and DNA were co-extracted from roughly 18-30 mg of bulk tissue with the AllPrep DNA/RNA mini kit, without cell sorting. Between November 2015 and March 2016, about 5 patients in China with histopathologically diagnosed primary liver carcinoma had surgical resection. At the time of sampling, the patients had chronic HBV infection and had not received any treatment. Each tumor was sampled at five spatially separated regions: the tumor centre plus the superior, inferior, left-lateral and right-lateral poles. According to histology, viable tumor cells made up more than 85% of every tumor sample. Fresh tumor and adjacent tissue pieces were bisected; one half was stored in RNAlater at -80°C, the other sent for histology. Note on this clonotype: The antigen it binds to is not known. No base-level quality is on record; no much larger clone is a single base apart.

V lost 5 bases and J lost 8 bases; the stretch between them is 17 bases long. Including cysteine and phenylalanine, the CDR3 has 13 amino acids. The sequence is cut down to CDR3 DNA, 39 bases in frame from base 1. The germline V gene encodes CDR1 SQVTM and CDR2 ANQGSEA. Starting from about 500 ng total RNA, TCRbeta-specific cDNA was produced by reverse transcription with a constant-region primer and ProtoScript II reverse transcriptase. Construction of the TCRbeta libraries relied on three nested rounds of multiplex PCR, following a slightly modified ARM-PCR procedure. Each of the first two PCR rounds ran for approximately 10 cycles using multiplex TRBV1-TRBV30 forward primers together with a Cbeta reverse primer. Sample barcodes and Illumina adapters were added in a final 25-cycle PCR using Deep VentR polymerase. Before sequencing, amplicons of 200-500 bp were gel-purified using a QIAquick gel extraction kit. An Illumina HiSeq 2500 was used to sequence the TCRbeta amplicons with 250-bp paired-end reads. For the original study's pipeline: Reads were quality-trimmed with Trimmomatic v0.33, and paired reads were merged with FLASH v1.2.11 to recover full CDR3 sequences. V, D and J germline segments were assigned to the rearranged TCRbeta sequences by MiGEC v1.2.1b. VDJtools v1.0.0 computed clonotype statistics and Shannon-Wiener diversity indices. Except for diversity analysis, only the 250 most abundant clonotypes of each sample were used in subsequent analyses to reduce sampling bias. In TCRdb, the public reads were trimmed at Q25 with fastp and aligned with MiXCR, with productive beta chains retained. Rows with one shared CDR3 protein collapse into an entry with the most common genes and DNA. Clone size and V and J calls follow TCRdb, not the original study. The sample yields tens of thousands of distinct CDR3 sequences; about two thirds were counted once. Clones ranked in the top ten supply just under 30% of the sample.

This receptor chain uses TRBV29-1 and TRBJ2-3; a weak D assignment points to TRBD1 (5 bases agree). Sample: liver tumor tissue from sampling region 5. The cell subset or site label, read with the paper, signifies: tumor region T5, tumor centre. The sequence came from a man aged 35 to 55 with primary liver carcinoma and hepatitis B virus infection. The DNA is as follows: TGCAGCGTTAACCAGGACATGCTCGGTACGCAGTATTTT. It encodes CSVNQDMLGTQYF.